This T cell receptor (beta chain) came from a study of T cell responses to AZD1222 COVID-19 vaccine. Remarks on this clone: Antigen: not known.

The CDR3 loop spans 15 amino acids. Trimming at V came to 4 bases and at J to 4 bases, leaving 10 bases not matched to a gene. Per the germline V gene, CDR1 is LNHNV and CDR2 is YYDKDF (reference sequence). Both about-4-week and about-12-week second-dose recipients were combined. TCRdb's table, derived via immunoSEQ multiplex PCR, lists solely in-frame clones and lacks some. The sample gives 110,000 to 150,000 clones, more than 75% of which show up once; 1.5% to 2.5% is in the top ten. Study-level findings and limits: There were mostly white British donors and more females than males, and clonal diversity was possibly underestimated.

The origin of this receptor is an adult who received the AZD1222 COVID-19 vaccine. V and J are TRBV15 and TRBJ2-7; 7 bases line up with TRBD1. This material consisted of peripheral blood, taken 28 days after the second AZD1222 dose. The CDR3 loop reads CATSILRDRRYEQYF. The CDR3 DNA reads TGTGCCACCAGCATACTCCGGGACAGACGTTACGAGCAGTACTTC.